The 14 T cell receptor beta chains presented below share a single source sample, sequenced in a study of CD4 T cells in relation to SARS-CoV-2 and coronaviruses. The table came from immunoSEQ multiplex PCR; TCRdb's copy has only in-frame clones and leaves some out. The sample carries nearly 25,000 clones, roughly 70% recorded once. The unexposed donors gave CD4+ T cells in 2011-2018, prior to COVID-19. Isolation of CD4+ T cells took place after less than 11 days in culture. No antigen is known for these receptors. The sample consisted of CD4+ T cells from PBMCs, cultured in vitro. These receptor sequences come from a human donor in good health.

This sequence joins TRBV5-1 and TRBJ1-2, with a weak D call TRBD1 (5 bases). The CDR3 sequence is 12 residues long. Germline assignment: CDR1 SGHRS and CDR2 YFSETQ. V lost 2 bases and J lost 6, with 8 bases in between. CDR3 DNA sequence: TGCGCCAGCAGCTTACAGGAGGATGGCTACACCTTC. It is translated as CASSLQEDGYTF.

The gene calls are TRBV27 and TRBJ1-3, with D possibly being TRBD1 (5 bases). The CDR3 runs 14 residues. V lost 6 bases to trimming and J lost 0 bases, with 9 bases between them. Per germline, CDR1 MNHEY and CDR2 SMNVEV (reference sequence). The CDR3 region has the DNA TGTGCCAGCAGACCACAGGTCTCTGGAAACACCATATATTTT. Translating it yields CASRPQVSGNTIYF.

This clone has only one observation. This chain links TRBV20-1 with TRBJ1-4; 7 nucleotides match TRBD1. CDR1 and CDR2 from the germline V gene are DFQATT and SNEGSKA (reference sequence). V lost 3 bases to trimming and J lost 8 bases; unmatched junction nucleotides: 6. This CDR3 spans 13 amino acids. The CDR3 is CSASERGREKLFF. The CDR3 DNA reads TGCAGTGCTAGTGAGAGGGGGCGCGAAAAACTGTTTTTT.

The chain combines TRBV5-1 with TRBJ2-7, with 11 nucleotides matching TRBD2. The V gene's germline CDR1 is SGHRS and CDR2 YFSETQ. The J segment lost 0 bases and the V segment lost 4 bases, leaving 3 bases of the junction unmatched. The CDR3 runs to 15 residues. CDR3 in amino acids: CASSGTSGVSYEQYF. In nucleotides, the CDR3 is TGCGCCAGCAGCGGGACTAGCGGCGTCTCCTACGAGCAGTACTTC.

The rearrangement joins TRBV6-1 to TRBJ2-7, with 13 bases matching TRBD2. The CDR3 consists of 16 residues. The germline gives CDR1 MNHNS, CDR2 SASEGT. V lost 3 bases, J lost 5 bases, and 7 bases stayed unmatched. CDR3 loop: CASSEARTSGRNEQYF. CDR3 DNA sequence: TGTGCCAGCAGTGAGGCGAGGACTAGCGGGAGAAACGAGCAGTACTTC.

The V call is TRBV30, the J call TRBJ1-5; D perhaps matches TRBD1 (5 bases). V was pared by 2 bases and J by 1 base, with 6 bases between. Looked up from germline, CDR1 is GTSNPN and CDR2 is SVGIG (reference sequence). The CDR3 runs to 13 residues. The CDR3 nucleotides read TGTGCCTGGAGTAAGGGGAGCAATCAGCCCCAGCATTTT. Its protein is CAWSKGSNQPQHF.

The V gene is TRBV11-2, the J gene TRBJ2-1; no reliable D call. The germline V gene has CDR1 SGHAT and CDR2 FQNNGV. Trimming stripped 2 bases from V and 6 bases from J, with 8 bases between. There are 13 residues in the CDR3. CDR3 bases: TGTGCCAGCAGCTTAAGGGCCCCCAATGAGCAGTTCTTC. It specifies CASSLRAPNEQFF.

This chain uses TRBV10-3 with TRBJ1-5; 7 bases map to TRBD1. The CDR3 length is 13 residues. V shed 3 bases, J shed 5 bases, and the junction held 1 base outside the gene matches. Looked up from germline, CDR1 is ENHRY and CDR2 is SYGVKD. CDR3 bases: TGTGCCATCAGTGATGGACAGGATCAGCCCCAGCATTTT. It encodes CAISDGQDQPQHF.

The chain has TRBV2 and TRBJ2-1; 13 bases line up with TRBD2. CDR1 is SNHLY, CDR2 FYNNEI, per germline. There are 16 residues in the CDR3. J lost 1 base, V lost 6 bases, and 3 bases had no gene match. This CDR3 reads CASRRLAGGSYNEQFF. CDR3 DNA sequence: TGTGCCAGCAGGCGACTAGCGGGAGGATCCTACAATGAGCAGTTCTTC. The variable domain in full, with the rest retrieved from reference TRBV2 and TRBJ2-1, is EPEVTQTPSHQVTQMGQEVILRCVPISNHLYFYWYRQILGQKVEFLVSFYNNEISEKSEIFDDQFSVERPDGSNFTLKIRSTKLEDSAMYFCASRRLAGGSYNEQFFGPGTRLTVL.

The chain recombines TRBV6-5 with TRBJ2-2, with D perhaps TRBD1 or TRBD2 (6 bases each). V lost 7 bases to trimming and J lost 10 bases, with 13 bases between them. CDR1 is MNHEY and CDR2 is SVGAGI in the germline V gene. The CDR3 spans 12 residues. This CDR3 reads CASNLEGEELFF. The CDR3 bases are TGTGCCAGCAACTTGGAGGGGGAGGAGCTGTTTTTT.

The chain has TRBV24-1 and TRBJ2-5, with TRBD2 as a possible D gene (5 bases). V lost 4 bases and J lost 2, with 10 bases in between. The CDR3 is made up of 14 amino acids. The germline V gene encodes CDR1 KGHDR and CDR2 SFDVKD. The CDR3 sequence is CATSDPRGQETQYF. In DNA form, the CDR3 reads TGTGCCACCAGTGACCCCCGGGGACAAGAGACCCAGTACTTC.

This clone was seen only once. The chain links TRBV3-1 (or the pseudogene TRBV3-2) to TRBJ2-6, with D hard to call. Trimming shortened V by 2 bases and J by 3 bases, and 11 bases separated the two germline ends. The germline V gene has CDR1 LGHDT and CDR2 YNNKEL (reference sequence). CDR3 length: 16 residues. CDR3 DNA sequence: TGTGCCAGCAGCCAAAATGGTAGATTTGGGGCCAACGTCCTGACTTTC. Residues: CASSQNGRFGANVLTF.

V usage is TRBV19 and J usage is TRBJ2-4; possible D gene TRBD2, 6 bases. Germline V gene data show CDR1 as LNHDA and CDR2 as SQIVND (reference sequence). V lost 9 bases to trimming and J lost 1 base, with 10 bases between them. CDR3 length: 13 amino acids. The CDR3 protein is CASRGVAKNIQYF. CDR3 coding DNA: TGTGCCAGCCGCGGGGTGGCCAAAAACATTCAGTACTTC. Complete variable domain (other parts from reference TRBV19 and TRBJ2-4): DGGITQSPKYLFRKEGQNVTLSCEQNLNHDAMYWYRQDPGQGLRLIYYSQIVNDFQKGDIAEGYSVSREKKESFPLTVTSAQKNPTAFYLCASRGVAKNIQYFGAGTRLSVL.

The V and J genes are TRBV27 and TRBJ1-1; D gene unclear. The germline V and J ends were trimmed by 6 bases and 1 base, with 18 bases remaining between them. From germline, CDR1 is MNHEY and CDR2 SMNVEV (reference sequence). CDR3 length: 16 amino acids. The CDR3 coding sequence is TGTGCCAGCAGGGGAAACTTAGTCGGTCCGAACACTGAAGCTTTCTTT. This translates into CASRGNLVGPNTEAFF.